These 2 T cell receptor beta chains originate from one sample sequenced in a study of T cells in Graves' hyperthyroidism and ophthalmopathy (dated by TCRdb to the late 2010s). The library was produced with multiplex PCR. Sequencing used an Illumina HiSeq 2000. The TCR beta CDR3 regions were amplified from RNA transcripts. A first-round RT-PCR of the TCR CDR3 used the HTBI primer set with the Qiagen OneStep RT-PCR kit. The public sequencing data were trimmed at Q25 with fastp and processed into clonotypes with MiXCR by TCRdb, which kept only in-frame beta chains. When rows share a CDR3 protein, they turn into one entry using the most common DNA and genes. Counted in this sample were 300,000 to 350,000 distinct CDR3 sequences; approximately 15% of them appeared once. 20% to 25% of the sample belongs to the ten largest clones. The sequenced sample was blood. All receptors derive from a woman in her 30s with Graves' hyperthyroidism.

This clonotype was observed at least ten times. The gene calls are TRBV18 and TRBJ2-5, with D possibly called TRBD1 or TRBD2 (5 bases each). Per the germline V gene, CDR1 is KGHSH and CDR2 is LQKENI. This CDR3 is built from 15 residues. V lost 3 bases, J lost 5 bases, and 16 bases lay in between. The CDR3 spells CASSPQGGRDETQYF. The DNA for the CDR3 is TGTGCCAGCTCACCGCAGGGTGGGAGAGATGAGACCCAGTACTTC. The full variable domain, rest sourced from reference TRBV18 and TRBJ2-5, is NAGVMQNPRHLVRRRGQEARLRCSPMKGHSHVYWYRQLPEEGLKFMVYLQKENIIDESGMPKERFSAEFPKEGPSILRIQQVVRGDSAAYFCASSPQGGRDETQYFGPGTRLLVL.

This clonotype was seen many times. The chain couples TRBV6-1 to TRBJ1-2; the D is unclear. The CDR3 is made up of 12 amino acids. Germline CDR1 MNHNS, CDR2 SASEGT. Trimming left V 1 base short and J 4 bases short, with 4 bases between. DNA for the CDR3: TGTGCCAGCAGTGAAGGGAGCTATGGCTACACCTTC. Translating gives CASSEGSYGYTF.